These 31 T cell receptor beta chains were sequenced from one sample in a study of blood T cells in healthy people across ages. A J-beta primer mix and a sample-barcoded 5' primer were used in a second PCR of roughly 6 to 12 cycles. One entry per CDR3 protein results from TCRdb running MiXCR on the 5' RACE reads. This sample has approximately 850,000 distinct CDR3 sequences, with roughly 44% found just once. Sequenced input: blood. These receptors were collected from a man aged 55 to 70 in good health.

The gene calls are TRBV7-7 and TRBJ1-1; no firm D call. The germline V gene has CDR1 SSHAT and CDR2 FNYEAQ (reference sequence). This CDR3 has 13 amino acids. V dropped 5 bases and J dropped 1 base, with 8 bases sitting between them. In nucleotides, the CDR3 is TGTGCCAGCAGCGACCGACCGAACACTGAAGCTTTCTTT. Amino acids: CASSDRPNTEAFF.

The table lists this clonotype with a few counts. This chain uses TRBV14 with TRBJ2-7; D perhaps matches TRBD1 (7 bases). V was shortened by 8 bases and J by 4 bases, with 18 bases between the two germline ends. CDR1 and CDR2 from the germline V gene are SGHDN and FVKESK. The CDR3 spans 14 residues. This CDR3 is CASPQPGGKYEQYF. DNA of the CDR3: TGTGCCAGCCCCCAACCAGGGGGGAAATACGAGCAGTACTTC.

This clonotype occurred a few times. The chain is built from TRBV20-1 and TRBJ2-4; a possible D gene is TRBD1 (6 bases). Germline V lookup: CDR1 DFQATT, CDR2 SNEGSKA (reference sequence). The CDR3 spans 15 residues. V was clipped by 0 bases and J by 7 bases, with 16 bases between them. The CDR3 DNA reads TGCAGTGCTAGAGACCCAGAGGGGGTAGGGAACATTCAGTACTTC. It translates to CSARDPEGVGNIQYF.

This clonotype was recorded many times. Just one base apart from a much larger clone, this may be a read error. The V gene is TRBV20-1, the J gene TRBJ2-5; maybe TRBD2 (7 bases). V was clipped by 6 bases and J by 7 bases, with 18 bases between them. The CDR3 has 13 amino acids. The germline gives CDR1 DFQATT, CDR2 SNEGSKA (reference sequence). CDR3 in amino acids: CSARGGGTGTQYF. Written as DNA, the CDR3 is TGCAGTGCGCGGGGCGGGGGCACAGGGACCCAGTACTTC.

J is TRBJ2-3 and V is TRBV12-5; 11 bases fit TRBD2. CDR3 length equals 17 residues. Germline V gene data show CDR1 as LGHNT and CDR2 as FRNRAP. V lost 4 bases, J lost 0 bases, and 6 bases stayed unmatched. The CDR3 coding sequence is TGTGCTAGTGGTTCGACGACTAGCGGGGTTAGCACAGATACGCAGTATTTT. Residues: CASGSTTSGVSTDTQYF.

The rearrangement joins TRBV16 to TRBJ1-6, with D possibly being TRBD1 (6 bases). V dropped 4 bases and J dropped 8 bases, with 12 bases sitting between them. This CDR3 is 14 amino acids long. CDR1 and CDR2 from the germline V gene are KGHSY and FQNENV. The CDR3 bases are TGTGCCAGCAGCCCATCCCGGACAGATTCACCCCTCCACTTT. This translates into CASSPSRTDSPLHF.

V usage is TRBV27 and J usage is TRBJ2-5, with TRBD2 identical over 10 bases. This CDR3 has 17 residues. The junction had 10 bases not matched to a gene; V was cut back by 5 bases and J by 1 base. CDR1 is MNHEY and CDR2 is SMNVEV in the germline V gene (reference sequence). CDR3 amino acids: CASSPLAVAGGQETQYF. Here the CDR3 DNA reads TGTGCCAGCAGTCCCTTGGCGGTAGCGGGGGGCCAAGAGACCCAGTACTTC.

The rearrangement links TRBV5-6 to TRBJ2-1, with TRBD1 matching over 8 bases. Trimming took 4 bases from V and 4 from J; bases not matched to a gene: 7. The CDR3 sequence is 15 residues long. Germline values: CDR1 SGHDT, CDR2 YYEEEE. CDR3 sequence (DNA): TGTGCCAGCAGCCCAGGACAGGGATATTACAATGAGCAGTTCTTC. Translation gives CASSPGQGYYNEQFF.

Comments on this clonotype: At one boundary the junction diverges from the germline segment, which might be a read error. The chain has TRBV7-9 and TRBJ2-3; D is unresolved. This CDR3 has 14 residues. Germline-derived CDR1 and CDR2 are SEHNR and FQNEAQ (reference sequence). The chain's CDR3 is CTSSLDLGWAKQYF. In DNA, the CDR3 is TGTACCAGCAGCTTAGATTTAGGATGGGCCAAGCAGTATTTT.

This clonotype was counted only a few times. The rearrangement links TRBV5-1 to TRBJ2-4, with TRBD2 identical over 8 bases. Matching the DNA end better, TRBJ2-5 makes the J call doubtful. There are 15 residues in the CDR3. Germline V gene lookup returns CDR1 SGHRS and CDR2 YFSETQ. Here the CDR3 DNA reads TGCGCCAGCAGTGAAACGGGGGGGCCGGGAGAGACCCAGTACTTC. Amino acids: CASSETGGPGETQYF.

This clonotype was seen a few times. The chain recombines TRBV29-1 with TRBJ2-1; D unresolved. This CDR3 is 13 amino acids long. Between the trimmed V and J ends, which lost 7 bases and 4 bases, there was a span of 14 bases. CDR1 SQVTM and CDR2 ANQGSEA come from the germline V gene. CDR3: CSARAPAYNEQFF. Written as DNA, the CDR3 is TGCAGCGCCCGGGCCCCTGCGTACAATGAGCAGTTCTTC.

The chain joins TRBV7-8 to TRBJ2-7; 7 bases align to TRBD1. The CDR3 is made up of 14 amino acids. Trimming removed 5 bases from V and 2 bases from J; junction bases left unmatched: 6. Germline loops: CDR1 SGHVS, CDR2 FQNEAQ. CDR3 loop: CASSAGQAAYEQYF. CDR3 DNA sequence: TGTGCCAGCAGCGCCGGACAGGCGGCCTACGAGCAGTACTTC.

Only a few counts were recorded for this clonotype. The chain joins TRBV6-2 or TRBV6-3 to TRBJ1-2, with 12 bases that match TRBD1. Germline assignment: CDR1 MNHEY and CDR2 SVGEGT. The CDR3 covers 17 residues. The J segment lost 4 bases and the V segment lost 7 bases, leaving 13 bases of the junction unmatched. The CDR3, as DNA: TGTGCCAGCATGGAAACGGGGACAGGGGGCGGCCTCTATGGCTACACCTTC. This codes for CASMETGTGGGLYGYTF.

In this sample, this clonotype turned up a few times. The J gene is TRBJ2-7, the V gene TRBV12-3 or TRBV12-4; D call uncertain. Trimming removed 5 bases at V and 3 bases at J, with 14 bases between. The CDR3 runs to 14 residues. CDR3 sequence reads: CASSPVFPYYEQYF. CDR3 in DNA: TGTGCCAGCAGTCCCGTGTTCCCCTACTACGAGCAGTACTTC.

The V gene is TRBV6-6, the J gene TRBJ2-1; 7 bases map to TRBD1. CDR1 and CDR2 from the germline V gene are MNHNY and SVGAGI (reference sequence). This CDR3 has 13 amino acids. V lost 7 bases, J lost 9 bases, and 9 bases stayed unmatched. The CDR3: CASTLRQGSEQFF. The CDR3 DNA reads TGTGCCAGCACCCTCCGACAGGGTAGTGAGCAGTTCTTC.

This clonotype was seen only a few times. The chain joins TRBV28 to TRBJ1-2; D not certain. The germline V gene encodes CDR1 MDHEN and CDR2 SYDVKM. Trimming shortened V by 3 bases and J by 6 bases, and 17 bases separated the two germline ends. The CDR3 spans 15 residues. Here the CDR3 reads CASSFSAGSSHGYTF. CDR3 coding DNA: TGTGCCAGCAGTTTCTCGGCCGGGAGTTCACATGGCTACACCTTC.

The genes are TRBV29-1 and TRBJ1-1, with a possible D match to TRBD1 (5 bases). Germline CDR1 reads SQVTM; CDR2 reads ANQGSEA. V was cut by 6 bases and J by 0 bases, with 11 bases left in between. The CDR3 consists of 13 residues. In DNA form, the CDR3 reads TGCAGCGTACGACAGCTTTTGAACACTGAAGCTTTCTTT. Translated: CSVRQLLNTEAFF.

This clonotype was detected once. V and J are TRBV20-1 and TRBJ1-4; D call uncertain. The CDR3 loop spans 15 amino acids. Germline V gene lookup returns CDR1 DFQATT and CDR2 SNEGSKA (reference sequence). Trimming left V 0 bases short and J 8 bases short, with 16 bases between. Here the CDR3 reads CSARDASGMKEKLFF. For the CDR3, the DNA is TGCAGTGCTAGAGATGCTTCGGGAATGAAGGAAAAACTGTTTTTT.

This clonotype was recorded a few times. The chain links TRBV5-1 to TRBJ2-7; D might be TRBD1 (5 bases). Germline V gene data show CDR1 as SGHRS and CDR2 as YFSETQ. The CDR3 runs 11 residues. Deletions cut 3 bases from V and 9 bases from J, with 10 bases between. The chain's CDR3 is CASSYQGMQYF. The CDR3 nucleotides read TGCGCCAGCAGCTATCAGGGAATGCAGTACTTC.

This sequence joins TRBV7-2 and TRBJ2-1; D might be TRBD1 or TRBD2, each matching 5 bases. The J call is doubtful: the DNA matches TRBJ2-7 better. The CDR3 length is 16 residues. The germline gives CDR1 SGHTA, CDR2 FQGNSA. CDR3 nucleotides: TGTGCCAGCAGCTTAGGACAAAGGGGACGAGGCGACGAGCAGTACTTC. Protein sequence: CASSLGQRGRGDEQYF.

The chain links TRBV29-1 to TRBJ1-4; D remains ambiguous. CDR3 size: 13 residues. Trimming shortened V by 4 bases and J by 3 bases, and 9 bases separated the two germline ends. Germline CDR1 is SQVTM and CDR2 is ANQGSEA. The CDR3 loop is CSVGLDANEKLFF. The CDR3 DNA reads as TGCAGCGTTGGGCTGGATGCTAATGAAAAACTGTTTTTT.

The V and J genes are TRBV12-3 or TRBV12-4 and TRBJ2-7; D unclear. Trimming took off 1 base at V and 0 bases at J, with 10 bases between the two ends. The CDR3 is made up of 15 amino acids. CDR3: CASSLGLSSSYEQYF. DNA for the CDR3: TGTGCCAGCAGTTTAGGCCTCAGTAGCTCCTACGAGCAGTACTTC.

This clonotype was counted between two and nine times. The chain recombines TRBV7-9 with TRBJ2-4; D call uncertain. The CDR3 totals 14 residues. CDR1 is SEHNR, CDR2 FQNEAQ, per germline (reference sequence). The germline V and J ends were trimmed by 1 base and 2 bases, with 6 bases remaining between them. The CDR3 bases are TGTGCCAGCAGCTTAGGTTACACCAAAAACATTCAGTACTTC. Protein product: CASSLGYTKNIQYF. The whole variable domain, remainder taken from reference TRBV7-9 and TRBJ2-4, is DTGVSQNPRHKITKRGQNVTFRCDPISEHNRLYWYRQTLGQGPEFLTYFQNEAQLEKSRLLSDRFSAERPKGSFSTLEIQRTEQGDSAMYLCASSLGYTKNIQYFGAGTRLSVL.

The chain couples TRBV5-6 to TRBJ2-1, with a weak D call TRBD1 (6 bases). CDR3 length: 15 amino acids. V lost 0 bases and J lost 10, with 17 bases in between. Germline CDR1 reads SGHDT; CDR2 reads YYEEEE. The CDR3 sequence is CASSLGSGAADEQFF. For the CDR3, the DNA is TGTGCCAGCAGCTTGGGCTCAGGGGCGGCGGACGAGCAGTTCTTC.

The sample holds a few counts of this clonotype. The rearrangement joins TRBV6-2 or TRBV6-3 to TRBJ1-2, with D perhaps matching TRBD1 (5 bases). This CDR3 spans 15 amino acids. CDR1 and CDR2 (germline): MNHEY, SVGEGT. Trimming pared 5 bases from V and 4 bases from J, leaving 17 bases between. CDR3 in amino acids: CASSPRDPQLYGYTF. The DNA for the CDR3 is TGTGCCAGCAGTCCTCGGGACCCCCAACTCTATGGCTACACCTTC.

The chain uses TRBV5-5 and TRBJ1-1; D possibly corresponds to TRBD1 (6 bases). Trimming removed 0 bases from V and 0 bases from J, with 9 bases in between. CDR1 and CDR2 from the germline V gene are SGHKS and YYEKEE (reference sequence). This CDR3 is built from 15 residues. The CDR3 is CASSLEWDMNTEAFF. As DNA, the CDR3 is TGTGCCAGCAGCTTGGAGTGGGACATGAACACTGAAGCTTTCTTT.

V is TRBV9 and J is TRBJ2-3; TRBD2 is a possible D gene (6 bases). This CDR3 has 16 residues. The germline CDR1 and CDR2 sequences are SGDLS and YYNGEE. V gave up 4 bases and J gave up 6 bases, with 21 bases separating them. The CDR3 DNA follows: TGTGCCAGCAGCTTAGCGGTATCCCTGGGTGAGGATACGCAGTATTTT. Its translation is CASSLAVSLGEDTQYF.

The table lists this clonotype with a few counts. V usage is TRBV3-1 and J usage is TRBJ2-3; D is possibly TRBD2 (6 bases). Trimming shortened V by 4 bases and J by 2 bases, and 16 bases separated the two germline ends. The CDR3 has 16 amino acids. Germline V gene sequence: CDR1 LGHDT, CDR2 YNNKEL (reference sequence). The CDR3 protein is CASSLSGLADTDTQYF. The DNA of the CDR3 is TGTGCCAGCAGCCTGTCGGGACTCGCCGACACAGATACGCAGTATTTT.

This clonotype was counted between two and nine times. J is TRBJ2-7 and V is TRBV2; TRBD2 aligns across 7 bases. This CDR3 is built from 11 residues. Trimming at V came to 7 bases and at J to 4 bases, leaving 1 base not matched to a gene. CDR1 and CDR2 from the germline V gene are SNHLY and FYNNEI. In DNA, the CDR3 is TGTGCCAGCACACTAGCGTACGAGCAGTACTTC. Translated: CASTLAYEQYF.

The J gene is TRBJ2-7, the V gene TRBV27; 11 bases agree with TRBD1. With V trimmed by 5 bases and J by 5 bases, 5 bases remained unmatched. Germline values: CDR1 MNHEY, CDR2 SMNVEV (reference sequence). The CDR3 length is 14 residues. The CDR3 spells CASSVGTGGNEQYF. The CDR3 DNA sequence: TGTGCCAGCAGTGTGGGGACAGGGGGAAACGAGCAGTACTTC.

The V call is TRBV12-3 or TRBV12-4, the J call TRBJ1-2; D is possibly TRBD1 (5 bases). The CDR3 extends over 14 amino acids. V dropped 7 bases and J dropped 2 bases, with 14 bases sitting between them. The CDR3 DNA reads TGTGCCAGCACCGCGCATGGGGGAAACTATGGCTACACCTTC. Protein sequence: CASTAHGGNYGYTF.